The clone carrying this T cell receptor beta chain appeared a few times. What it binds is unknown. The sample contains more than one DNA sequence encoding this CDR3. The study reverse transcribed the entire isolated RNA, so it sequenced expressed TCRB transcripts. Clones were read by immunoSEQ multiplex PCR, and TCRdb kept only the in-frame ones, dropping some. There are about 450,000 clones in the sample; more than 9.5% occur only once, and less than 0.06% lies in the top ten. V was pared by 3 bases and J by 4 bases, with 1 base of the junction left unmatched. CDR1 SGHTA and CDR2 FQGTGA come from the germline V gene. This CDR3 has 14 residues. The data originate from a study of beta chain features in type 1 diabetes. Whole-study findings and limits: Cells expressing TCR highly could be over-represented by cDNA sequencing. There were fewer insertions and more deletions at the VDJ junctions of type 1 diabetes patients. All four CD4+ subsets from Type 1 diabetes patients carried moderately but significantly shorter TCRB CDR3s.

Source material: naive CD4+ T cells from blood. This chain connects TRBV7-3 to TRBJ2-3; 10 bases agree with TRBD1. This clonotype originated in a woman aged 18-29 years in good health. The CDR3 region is CASSLTGGSDTQYF. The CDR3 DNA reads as TGTGCCAGCAGCTTGACAGGGGGCTCAGATACGCAGTATTTT.